Shown below are 7 T cell receptor beta chains from a single sample sequenced in a study of blood T cell repertoires in COVID-19. Produced via immunoSEQ multiplex PCR; TCRdb's table is partial and in-frame only. The repertoire holds 71,000 or so clones, with about 79% as singletons. Source material: peripheral blood. The receptors derive from a man aged 65 to 85 with acute or convalescent COVID-19.

The CDR3: CASSGGLAASYEQYF. The CDR3 bases are TGTGCCAGCAGCGGCGGGCTAGCGGCCTCCTACGAGCAGTACTTC. The chain has TRBV5-4 and TRBJ2-7; 7 nucleotides line up with TRBD2. J gave up 0 bases and V 4 bases, and 7 bases lay outside the gene matches. Per the germline V gene, CDR1 is SGHNT and CDR2 is YYREEE (reference sequence). This CDR3 comprises 15 residues.

This clone has just a few counts. This chain connects TRBV30 to TRBJ1-6, with unresolved D. Germline V gives CDR1 GTSNPN, CDR2 SVGIG (reference sequence). The CDR3 is made up of 13 amino acids. V lost 2 bases, J lost 7 bases, and 9 bases lay in between. The CDR3 is CAWSLGGNSPLHF. The DNA of the CDR3 is TGTGCCTGGAGTCTGGGAGGAAATTCACCCCTCCACTTT.

The chain combines TRBV3-1 (or the pseudogene TRBV3-2) with TRBJ1-1; D unclear. CDR3 length: 14 amino acids. Germline lookup yields CDR1 LGHDT and CDR2 YNNKEL (reference sequence). V was clipped by 1 base and J by 4 bases, with 10 bases between them. The chain's CDR3 is CASSQARESTEAFF. The CDR3 DNA follows: TGTGCCAGCAGCCAAGCGCGGGAAAGCACTGAAGCTTTCTTT.

This clone was seen a single time. CDR3 protein: CASSAPGGGVTEAFF. The CDR3 region has the DNA TGTGCCAGCAGTGCGCCAGGGGGCGGTGTGACTGAAGCTTTCTTT. The chain joins TRBV28 to TRBJ1-1, with 8 nucleotides matching TRBD1. Germline V gives CDR1 MDHEN, CDR2 SYDVKM. The ends lost 5 bases at V and 5 bases at J; junction bases unmatched: 10. CDR3 length equals 15 residues. Using reference TRBV28 and TRBJ1-1 for the parts outside the CDR3, the full variable domain is DVKVTQSSRYLVKRTGEKVFLECVQDMDHENMFWYRQDPGLGLRLIYFSYDVKMKEKGDIPEGYSVSREKKERFSLILESASTNQTSMYLCASSAPGGGVTEAFFGQGTRLTVV.

The chain combines TRBV29-1 with TRBJ2-7; D might be TRBD1 (5 bases). Per the germline V gene, CDR1 is SQVTM and CDR2 is ANQGSEA. Trimming left V 3 bases short and J 1 base short, with 13 bases between. The CDR3 is 14 amino acids. CDR3 amino acids: CSVESRVGSYEQYF. The CDR3 DNA reads as TGCAGCGTTGAGTCCAGGGTGGGGTCCTACGAGCAGTACTTC.

V is TRBV20-1 and J is TRBJ2-3; possible D gene TRBD1, 5 bases. From germline, CDR1 is DFQATT and CDR2 SNEGSKA (reference sequence). The CDR3 contains 13 residues. V lost 3 bases, J lost 5 bases, and 12 bases lay in between. DNA of the CDR3: TGCAGTGCTAGTACCCCAACAGGAGATACGCAGTATTTT. Amino acids: CSASTPTGDTQYF.

A single count supports this clone. The chain recombines TRBV7-2 with TRBJ2-1, with TRBD1 identical over 8 bases. The germline V gene encodes CDR1 SGHTA and CDR2 FQGNSA. This CDR3 region has 15 residues. V was clipped by 5 bases and J by 2 bases; unmatched bases: 5. CDR3 nucleotides: TGTGCCAGCAGCCGGCCAGGGGGCGCCTACAATGAGCAGTTCTTC. This encodes CASSRPGGAYNEQFF.